This T cell receptor beta chain was recovered during a study of T cell repertoires in cytomegalovirus infection. Study-level background: Recently identified HLA-C-restricted CMV epitopes and well-studied HLA-B-restricted CMV epitopes were used by the study.

To note about this clonotype: What it binds is not known.

TCRdb reprocessed the reads with MiXCR, giving one entry per CDR3 protein. The table has some 590,000 distinct CDR3 sequences, over 35% seen once. V lost 3 bases to trimming and J lost 5 bases; unmatched junction nucleotides: 6. This CDR3 region has 15 residues. Germline CDR1 and CDR2: LNHDA and SQIVND (reference sequence). V usage is TRBV19 and J usage is TRBJ1-5; 8 nucleotides line up with TRBD1. This specimen was cultured PBMCs, taken from culture after CMV antigen stimulation. The clonotype originates from a human donor in good health (CMV status not recorded). Some clones in this sample may be carry-over from other donors' samples. CDR3 sequence: CASSILRGQDQPQHF. CDR3 in DNA: TGTGCCAGTAGTATTCTCAGGGGGCAGGATCAGCCCCAGCATTTT.